This T cell receptor (beta chain) was captured in a study of response to subunit inactivated influenza vaccine. Study outcomes and limitations: Few additional T cells are recruited per seasonal influenza vaccination, authors suggested.

This CDR3 region has 11 residues. The germline V and J ends were trimmed by 5 bases and 15 bases, with 13 bases remaining between them. TCRdb fed the RT-PCR reads into MiXCR, producing one record per CDR3 protein. The data show fewer than 750,000 distinct CDR3 sequences, 14% seen once. This clonotype was seen a few times. The antigen remains undetermined. This receptor was identified in a man in his fifties or sixties who received an inactivated influenza vaccine. Sequencing was performed on PBMCs from blood, taken 11 to 12 days after vaccination. V usage is TRBV12-3 or TRBV12-4 and J usage is TRBJ2-2, with D possibly matching TRBD1 (5 bases). The CDR3 coding sequence is TGTGCCAGCAGTAATCAGGGAAGGGTGTTTTTT. It yields the protein CASSNQGRVFF.